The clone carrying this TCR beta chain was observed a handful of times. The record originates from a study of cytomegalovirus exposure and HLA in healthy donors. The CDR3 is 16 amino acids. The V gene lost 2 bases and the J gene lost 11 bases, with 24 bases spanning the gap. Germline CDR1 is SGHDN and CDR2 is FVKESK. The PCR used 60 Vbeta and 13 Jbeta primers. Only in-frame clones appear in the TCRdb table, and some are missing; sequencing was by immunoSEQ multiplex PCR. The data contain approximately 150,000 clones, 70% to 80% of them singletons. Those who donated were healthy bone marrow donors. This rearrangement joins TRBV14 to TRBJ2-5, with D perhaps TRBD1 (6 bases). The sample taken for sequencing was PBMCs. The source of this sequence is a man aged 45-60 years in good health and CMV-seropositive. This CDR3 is CASSQLRTAQMWEQYF. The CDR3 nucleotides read TGTGCCAGCAGCCAACTAAGGACAGCCCAGATGTGGGAGCAGTACTTC.